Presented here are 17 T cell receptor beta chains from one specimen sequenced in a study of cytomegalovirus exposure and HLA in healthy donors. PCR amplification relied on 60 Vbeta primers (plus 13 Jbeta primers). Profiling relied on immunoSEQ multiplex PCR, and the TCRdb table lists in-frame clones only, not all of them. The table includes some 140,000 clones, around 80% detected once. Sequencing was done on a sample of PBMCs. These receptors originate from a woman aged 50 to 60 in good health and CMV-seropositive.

The CDR3 DNA reads as TGTGCCAGCAGTTTCGATGGGGACAGGGTCGACGAGCAGTACTTC. Its protein product is CASSFDGDRVDEQYF. The gene calls are TRBV28 and TRBJ2-7, with 9 nucleotides matching TRBD1. V was pared by 3 bases and J by 5 bases, with 8 bases of the junction left unmatched. Germline CDR1 MDHEN, CDR2 SYDVKM. CDR3 length: 15 amino acids.

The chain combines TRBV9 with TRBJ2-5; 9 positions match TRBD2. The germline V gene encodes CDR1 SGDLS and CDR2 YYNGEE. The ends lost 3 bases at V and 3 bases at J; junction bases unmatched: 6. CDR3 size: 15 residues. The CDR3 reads CASSGLAGAKETQYF. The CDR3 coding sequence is TGTGCCAGCAGCGGTTTAGCGGGGGCCAAAGAGACCCAGTACTTC.

The DNA for the CDR3 is TGTGCCTGGAGTCGACAGGGGGCAAGAGGCAATCAGCCCCAGCATTTT. Its protein is CAWSRQGARGNQPQHF. The chain uses TRBV30 and TRBJ1-5; TRBD1 matches at 10 bases. Losses at the gene ends were 2 bases for V and 2 bases for J; bases not matched to a gene: 6. The CDR3 runs to 16 residues. Per germline, CDR1 GTSNPN and CDR2 SVGIG (reference sequence).

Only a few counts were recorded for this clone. The CDR3: CASSTGGTGAGKLFF. In DNA, the CDR3 is TGCGCCAGCAGCACGGGAGGGACAGGGGCTGGAAAACTGTTTTTT. The chain links TRBV5-1 to TRBJ1-4; TRBD1 aligns across 10 bases. This CDR3 spans 15 amino acids. Trimming cost V 4 bases and J 10 bases; bases outside gene matches: 10. The germline V gene encodes CDR1 SGHRS and CDR2 YFSETQ.

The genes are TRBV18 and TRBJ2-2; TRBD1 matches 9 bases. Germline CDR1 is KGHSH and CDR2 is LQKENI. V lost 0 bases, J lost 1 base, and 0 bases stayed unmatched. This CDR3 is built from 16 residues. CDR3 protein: CASSPPGQGNTGELFF. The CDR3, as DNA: TGTGCCAGCTCACCACCGGGACAGGGGAACACCGGGGAGCTGTTTTTT.

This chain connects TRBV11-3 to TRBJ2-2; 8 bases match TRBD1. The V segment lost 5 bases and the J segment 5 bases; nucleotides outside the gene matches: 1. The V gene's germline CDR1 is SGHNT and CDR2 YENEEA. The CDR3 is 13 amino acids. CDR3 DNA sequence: TGTGCCAGCAGCCGGGACAGGACCGGGGAGCTGTTTTTT. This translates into CASSRDRTGELFF.

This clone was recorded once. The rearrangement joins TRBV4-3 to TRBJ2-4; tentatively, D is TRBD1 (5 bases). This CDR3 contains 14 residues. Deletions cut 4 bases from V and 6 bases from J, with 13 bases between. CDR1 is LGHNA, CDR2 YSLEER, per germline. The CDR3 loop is CASSPLPQGNIQYF. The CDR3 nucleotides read TGCGCCAGCAGCCCTCTCCCCCAGGGAAACATTCAGTACTTC.

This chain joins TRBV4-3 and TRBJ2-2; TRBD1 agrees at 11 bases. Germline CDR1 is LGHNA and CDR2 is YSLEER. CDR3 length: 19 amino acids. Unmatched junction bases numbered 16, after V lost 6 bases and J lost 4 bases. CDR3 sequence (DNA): TGCGCCAGCAGAGCTCCCAAGGGACAGGGGGTTAGTAGCACCGGGGAGCTGTTTTTT. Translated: CASRAPKGQGVSSTGELFF.

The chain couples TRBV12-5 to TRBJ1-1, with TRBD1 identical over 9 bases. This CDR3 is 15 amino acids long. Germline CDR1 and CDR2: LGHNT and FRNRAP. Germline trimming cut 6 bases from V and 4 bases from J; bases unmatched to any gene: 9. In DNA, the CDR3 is TGTGCTAGTGGCGGTCCCGGGACAGGGCGCACTGAAGCTTTCTTT. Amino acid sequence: CASGGPGTGRTEAFF.

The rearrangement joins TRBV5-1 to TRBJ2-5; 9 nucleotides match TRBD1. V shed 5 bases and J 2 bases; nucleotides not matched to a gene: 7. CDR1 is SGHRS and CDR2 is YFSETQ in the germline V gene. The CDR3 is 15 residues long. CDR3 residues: CASSPGQGRQETQYF. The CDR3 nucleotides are TGCGCCAGCAGTCCAGGACAGGGGAGGCAAGAGACCCAGTACTTC.

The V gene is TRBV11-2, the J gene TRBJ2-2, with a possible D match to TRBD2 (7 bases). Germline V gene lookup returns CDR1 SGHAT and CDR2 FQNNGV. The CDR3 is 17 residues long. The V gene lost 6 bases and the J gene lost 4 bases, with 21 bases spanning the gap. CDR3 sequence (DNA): TGTGCCAGCAGTTTCCTTGGGGGGAGGGGGGGCACCGGGGAGCTGTTTTTT. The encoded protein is CASSFLGGRGGTGELFF.

The CDR3 DNA reads as TGCGCCAGCAGCCAAGATGAAGGCAGGGCCTGGGAAGGGGCCAACGTCCTGACTTTC. This codes for CASSQDEGRAWEGANVLTF. The V and J genes are TRBV4-1 and TRBJ2-6, with D tentatively TRBD1 (5 bases). Germline-derived CDR1 and CDR2 are MGHRA and YSYEKL. The V end was cut by 0 bases, the J end by 4 bases, with 19 bases between. The CDR3 is 19 amino acids.

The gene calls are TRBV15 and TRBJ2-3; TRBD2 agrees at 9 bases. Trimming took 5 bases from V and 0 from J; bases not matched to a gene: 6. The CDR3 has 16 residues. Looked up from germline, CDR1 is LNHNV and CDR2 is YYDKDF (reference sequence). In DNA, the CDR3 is TGTGCCACCAGCGAGAGACTAGCGGCGAGCACAGATACGCAGTATTTT. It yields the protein CATSERLAASTDTQYF.

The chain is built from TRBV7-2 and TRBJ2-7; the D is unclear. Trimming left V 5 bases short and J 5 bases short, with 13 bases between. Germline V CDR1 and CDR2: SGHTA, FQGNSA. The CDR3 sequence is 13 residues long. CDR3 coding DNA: TGTGCCAGCAGCCCCGGCTGGAGCAACGAGCAGTACTTC. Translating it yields CASSPGWSNEQYF.

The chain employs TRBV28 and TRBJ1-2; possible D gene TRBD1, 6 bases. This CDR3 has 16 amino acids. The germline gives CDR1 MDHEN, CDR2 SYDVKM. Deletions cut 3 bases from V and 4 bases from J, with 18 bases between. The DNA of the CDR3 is TGTGCCAGCAGTTTTCACAGTGGTGCACAGGGCTATGGCTACACCTTC. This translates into CASSFHSGAQGYGYTF.

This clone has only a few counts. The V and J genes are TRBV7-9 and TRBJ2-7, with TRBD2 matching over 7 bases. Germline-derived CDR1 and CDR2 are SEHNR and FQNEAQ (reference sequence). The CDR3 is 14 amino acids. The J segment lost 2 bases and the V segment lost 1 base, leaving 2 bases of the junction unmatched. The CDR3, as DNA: TGTGCCAGCAGCTTAGGGGGAGGGGCCTACGAGCAGTACTTC. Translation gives CASSLGGGAYEQYF.

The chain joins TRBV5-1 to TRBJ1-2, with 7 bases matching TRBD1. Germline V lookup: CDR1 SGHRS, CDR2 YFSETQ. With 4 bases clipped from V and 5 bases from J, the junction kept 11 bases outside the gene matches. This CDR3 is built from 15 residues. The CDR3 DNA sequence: TGCGCCAGCAGCCCACCGACAGGGCAAGGATATGGCTACACCTTC. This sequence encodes CASSPPTGQGYGYTF.